The sample holds many counts of the clone carrying this T cell receptor (beta chain). Its antigen is still unknown. This sample was included in a study of early T cells in non-severe SARS-CoV-2 infection. The overall study: Chains from this unsorted whole-blood bulk RNA could not be paired. Study-wide findings and caveats: Matching results from VDJdb favored anti-spike CD8 responses, leaving private and CD4 specificities undetected.

The TCR library protocol attached unique molecular identifiers to the individual cDNA molecules. Each CDR3 protein is one row after TCRdb ran MiXCR on the 5' RACE reads. Among tens of thousands of distinct CDR3 sequences listed, 4.8% were seen once. Per germline, CDR1 LGHDT and CDR2 YNNKEL (reference sequence). After removal of 1 base from V and 13 bases from J, the junction contained 3 bases not matched to a gene. The length of the CDR3 is 12 residues. The source material was whole blood. The V call is TRBV3-1, the J call TRBJ2-1, with 8 bases fitting TRBD1. The sequence derives from an adult who was a healthcare worker with PCR-confirmed SARS-CoV-2 infection or an uninfected control (not recorded which). The CDR3 sequence is CASSQVRGHQFF. The CDR3 DNA follows: TGTGCCAGCAGCCAAGTCAGGGGGCACCAGTTCTTC.